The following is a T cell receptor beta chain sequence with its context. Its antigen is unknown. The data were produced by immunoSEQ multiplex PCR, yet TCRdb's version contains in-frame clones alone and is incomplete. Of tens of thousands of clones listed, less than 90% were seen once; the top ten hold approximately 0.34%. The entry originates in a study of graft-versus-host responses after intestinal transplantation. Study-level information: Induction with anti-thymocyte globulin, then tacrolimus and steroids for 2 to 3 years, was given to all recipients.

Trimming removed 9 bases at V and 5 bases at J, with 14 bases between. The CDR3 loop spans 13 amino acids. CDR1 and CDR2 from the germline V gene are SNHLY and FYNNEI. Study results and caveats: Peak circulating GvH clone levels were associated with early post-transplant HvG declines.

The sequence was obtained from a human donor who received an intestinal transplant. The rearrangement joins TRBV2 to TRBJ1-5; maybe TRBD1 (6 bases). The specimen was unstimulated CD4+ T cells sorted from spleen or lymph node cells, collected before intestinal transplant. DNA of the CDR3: TGTGCCAGTGGGGGGGGCGGGTATCAGCCCCAGCATTTT. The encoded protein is CASGGGGYQPQHF.